This TCR beta chain derives from a study of Ad26.COV2.S vaccination and SARS-CoV-2 variants. Method: immunoSEQ multiplex PCR; TCRdb's copy keeps in-frame clones and lacks some. The data hold hundreds of thousands of clones, with 75% to 90% observed a single time. Described treatment: 19 received Ad26.COV2.S at low or high dose, single or two shots; about 5 received placebo; per-sample allocation not given. Vaccine and placebo recipients were sampled on day 63 after the first injection. The CDR3 totals 14 residues. The V gene lost 7 bases and the J gene lost 3 bases, with 15 bases spanning the gap. The germline V gene has CDR1 SGHNT and CDR2 YENEEA.

The genes are TRBV11-3 and TRBJ1-2; TRBD1 might be the D (6 bases). This sample comprised peripheral blood, obtained in a trial of Ad26.COV2.S vaccine versus placebo. This clonotype originated in a person between 18 and 59 years old who received the Ad26.COV2.S COVID-19 vaccine or a placebo. CDR3 sequence (DNA): TGTGCCAGCATGAACAGGGCGGTTGACTATGGCTACACCTTC. Translation gives CASMNRAVDYGYTF.